These 5 T cell receptor beta chains originate from one sample sequenced in a study of blood T cell repertoires in COVID-19. Method: immunoSEQ multiplex PCR; TCRdb's copy keeps in-frame clones and lacks some. The sample lists over 110,000 clones; about three quarters were seen once. The sequenced material came from peripheral blood. These receptors originate from a woman aged 60-70 years with acute or convalescent COVID-19.

CDR3 DNA: TGCAGTGCTAGTAGACAGGGCTACGAGCAGTACTTC. Translated, it gives CSASRQGYEQYF. This sequence joins TRBV20-1 and TRBJ2-7; TRBD1 matches 7 bases. Trimming at V came to 3 bases and at J to 3 bases, leaving 2 bases not matched to a gene. In germline, CDR1 is DFQATT, CDR2 SNEGSKA (reference sequence). CDR3 length: 12 amino acids.

This chain links TRBV3-1 (or the pseudogene TRBV3-2) with TRBJ2-7, with D possibly being TRBD1 (6 bases). The CDR3 sequence is 13 residues long. V was cut by 4 bases and J by 7 bases, with 14 bases left in between. Germline-derived CDR1 and CDR2 are LGHDT and YNNKEL (reference sequence). CDR3 coding DNA: TGTGCCAGCAGCCGAACAGGGCTGAGGGAGCAGTACTTC. Residues: CASSRTGLREQYF.

In nucleotides, the CDR3 is TGTGCCAGCAGCTCTCCCAGGGGCGATACGCAGTATTTT. As protein: CASSSPRGDTQYF. The rearrangement joins TRBV13 to TRBJ2-3, with a possible D match to TRBD1 (6 bases). This CDR3 comprises 13 residues. Germline V CDR1 and CDR2: PRHDT, FYEKMQ (reference sequence). The V gene lost 4 bases and the J gene lost 6 bases, with 11 bases spanning the gap.

The chain has TRBV6-5 and TRBJ1-5, with D tentatively TRBD1 (5 bases). Trimming cost V 4 bases and J 5 bases, with 18 bases left between them. There are 16 residues in the CDR3. Germline CDR1 MNHEY, CDR2 SVGAGI. CDR3 in amino acids: CASSSNEGASDQPQHF. CDR3 nucleotides: TGTGCCAGCAGTTCCAACGAAGGGGCCTCCGATCAGCCCCAGCATTTT.

This rearrangement joins TRBV9 to TRBJ2-1; 7 nucleotides line up with TRBD1. Germline V lookup: CDR1 SGDLS, CDR2 YYNGEE. The V segment lost 0 bases and the J segment 6 bases; nucleotides outside the gene matches: 0. The CDR3 totals 13 residues. The CDR3 DNA reads as TGTGCCAGCAGCGTAGGACAGGGCAATGAGCAGTTCTTC. Residues: CASSVGQGNEQFF.